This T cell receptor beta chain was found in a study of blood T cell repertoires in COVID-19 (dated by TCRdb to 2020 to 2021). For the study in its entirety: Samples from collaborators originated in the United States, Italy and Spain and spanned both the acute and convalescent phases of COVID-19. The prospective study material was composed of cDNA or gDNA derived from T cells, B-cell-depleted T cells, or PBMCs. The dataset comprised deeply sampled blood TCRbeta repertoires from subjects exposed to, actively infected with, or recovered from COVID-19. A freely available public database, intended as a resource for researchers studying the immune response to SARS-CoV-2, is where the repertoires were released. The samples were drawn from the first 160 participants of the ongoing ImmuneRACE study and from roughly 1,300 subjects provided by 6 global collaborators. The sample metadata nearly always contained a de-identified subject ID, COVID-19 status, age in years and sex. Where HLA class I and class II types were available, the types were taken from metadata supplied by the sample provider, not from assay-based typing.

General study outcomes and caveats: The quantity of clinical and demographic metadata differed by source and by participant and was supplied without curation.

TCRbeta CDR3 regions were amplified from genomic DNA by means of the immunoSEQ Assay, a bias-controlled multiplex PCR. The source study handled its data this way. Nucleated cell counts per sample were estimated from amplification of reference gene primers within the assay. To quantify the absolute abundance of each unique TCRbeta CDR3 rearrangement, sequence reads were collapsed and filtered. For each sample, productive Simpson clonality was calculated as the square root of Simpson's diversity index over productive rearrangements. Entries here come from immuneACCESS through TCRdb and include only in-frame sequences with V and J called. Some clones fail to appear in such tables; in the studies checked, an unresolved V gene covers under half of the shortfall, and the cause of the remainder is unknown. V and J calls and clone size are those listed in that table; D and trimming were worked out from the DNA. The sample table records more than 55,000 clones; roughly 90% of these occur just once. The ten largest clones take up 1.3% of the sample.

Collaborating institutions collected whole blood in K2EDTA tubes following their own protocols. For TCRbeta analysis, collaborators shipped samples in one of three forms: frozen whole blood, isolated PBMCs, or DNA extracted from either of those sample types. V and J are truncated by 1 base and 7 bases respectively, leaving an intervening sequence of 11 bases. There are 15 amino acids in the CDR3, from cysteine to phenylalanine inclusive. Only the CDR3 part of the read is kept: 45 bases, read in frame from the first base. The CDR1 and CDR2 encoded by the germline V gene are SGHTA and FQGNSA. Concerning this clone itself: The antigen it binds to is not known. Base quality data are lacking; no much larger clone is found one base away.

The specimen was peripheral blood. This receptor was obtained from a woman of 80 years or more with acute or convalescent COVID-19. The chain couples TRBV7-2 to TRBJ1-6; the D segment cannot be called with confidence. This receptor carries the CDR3 CASSLDRPVNSPLHF. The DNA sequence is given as TGTGCCAGCAGCTTAGATCGTCCAGTAAATTCACCCCTCCACTTT.